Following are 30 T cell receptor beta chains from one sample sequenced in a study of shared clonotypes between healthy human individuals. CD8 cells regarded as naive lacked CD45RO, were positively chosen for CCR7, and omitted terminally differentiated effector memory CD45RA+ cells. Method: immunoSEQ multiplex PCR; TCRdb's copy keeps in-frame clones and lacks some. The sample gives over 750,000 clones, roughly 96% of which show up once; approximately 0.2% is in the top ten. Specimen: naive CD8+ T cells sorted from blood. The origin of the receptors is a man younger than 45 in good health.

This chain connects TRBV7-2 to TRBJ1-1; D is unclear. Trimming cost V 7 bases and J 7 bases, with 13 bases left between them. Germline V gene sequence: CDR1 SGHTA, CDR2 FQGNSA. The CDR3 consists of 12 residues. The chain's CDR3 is CASTQGPREAFF. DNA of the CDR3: TGTGCCAGCACCCAAGGACCGCGTGAAGCTTTCTTT.

In DNA form, the CDR3 reads TGTGCCAGCAGCCAATACAGGGGATACATTCAGTACTTC. It encodes CASSQYRGYIQYF. The chain employs TRBV11-2 and TRBJ2-4; 7 positions match TRBD1. V trimming: 5 bases; J trimming: 8 bases; junction bases outside the gene matches: 6. From germline, CDR1 is SGHAT and CDR2 FQNNGV. The CDR3 is 13 amino acids.

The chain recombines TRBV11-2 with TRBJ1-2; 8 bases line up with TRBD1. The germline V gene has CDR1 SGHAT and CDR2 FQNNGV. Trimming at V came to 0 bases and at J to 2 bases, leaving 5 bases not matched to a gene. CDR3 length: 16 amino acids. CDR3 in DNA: TGTGCCAGCAGCTTAGATTGGCCAGGGGGCAACTATGGCTACACCTTC. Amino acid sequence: CASSLDWPGGNYGYTF. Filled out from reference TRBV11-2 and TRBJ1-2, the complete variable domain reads EAGVAQSPRYKIIEKRQSVAFWCNPISGHATLYWYQQILGQGPKLLIQFQNNGVVDDSQLPKDRFSAERLKGVDSTLKIQPAKLEDSAVYLCASSLDWPGGNYGYTFGSGTRLTVV.

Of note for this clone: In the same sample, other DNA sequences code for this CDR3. The CDR3 loop reads CASSPPDRHNYGYTF. DNA for the CDR3: TGTGCCAGCTCACCACCTGACAGACATAACTATGGCTACACCTTC. The rearrangement joins TRBV18 to TRBJ1-2; D is perhaps TRBD1 (5 bases). CDR1 is KGHSH, CDR2 LQKENI, per germline. The CDR3 is 15 residues long. V was pared by 0 bases and J by 1 base, with 9 bases between.

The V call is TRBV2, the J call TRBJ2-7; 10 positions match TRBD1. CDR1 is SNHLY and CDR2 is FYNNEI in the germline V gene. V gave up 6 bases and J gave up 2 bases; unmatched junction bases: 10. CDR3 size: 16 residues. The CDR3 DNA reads TGTGCCAGCAGCTCTCAGCCGGGACAGGGGACCTACGAGCAGTACTTC. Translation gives CASSSQPGQGTYEQYF.

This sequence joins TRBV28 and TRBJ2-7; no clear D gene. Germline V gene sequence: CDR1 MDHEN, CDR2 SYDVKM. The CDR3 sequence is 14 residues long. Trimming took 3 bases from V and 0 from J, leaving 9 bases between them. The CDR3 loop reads CASSLAQFSYEQYF. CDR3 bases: TGTGCCAGCAGTTTGGCCCAGTTCTCCTACGAGCAGTACTTC.

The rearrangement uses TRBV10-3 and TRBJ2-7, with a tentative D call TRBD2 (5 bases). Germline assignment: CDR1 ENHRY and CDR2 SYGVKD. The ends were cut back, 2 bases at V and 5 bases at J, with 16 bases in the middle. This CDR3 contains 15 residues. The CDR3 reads CAISEPQDSYHEQYF. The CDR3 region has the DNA TGTGCCATCAGTGAGCCCCAGGACTCGTACCACGAGCAGTACTTC.

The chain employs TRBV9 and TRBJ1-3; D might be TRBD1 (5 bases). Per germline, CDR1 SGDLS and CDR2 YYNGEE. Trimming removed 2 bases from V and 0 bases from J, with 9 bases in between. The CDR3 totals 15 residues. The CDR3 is CASSVAGNSGNTIYF. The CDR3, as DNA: TGTGCCAGCAGCGTCGCAGGGAACTCTGGAAACACCATATATTTT.

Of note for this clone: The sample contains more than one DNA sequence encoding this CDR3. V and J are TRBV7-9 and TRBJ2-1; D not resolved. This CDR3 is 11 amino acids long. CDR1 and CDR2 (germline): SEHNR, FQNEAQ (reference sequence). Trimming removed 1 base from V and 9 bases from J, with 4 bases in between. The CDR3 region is CASSLGTEQFF. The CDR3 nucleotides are TGTGCCAGCAGCTTAGGTACTGAGCAGTTCTTC. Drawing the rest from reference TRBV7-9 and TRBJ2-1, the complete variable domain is DTGVSQNPRHKITKRGQNVTFRCDPISEHNRLYWYRQTLGQGPEFLTYFQNEAQLEKSRLLSDRFSAERPKGSFSTLEIQRTEQGDSAMYLCASSLGTEQFFGPGTRLTVL.

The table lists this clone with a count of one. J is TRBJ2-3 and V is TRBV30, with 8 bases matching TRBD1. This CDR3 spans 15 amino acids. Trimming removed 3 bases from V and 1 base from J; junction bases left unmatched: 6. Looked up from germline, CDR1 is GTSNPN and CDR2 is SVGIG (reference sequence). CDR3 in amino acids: CAWSATGVGTDTQYF. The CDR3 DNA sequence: TGTGCCTGGAGCGCGACAGGGGTCGGCACAGATACGCAGTATTTT.

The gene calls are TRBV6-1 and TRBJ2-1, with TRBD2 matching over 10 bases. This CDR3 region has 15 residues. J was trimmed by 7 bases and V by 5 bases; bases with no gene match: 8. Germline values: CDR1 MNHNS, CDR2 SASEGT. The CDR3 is CASSLLAGERNEQFF. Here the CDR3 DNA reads TGTGCCAGCAGTCTCCTAGCGGGAGAGAGGAATGAGCAGTTCTTC.

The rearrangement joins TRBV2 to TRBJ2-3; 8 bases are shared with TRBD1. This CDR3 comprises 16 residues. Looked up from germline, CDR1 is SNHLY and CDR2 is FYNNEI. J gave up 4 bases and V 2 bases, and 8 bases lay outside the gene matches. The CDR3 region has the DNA TGTGCCAGCAGTGAATTTGTTGACAGGGGCGCAGATACGCAGTATTTT. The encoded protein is CASSEFVDRGADTQYF.

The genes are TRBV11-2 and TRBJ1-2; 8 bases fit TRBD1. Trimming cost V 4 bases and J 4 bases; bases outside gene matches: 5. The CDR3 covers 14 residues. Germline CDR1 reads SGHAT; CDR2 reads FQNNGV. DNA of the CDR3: TGTGCCAGCAGCTACCCAACAGGGGGCTATGGCTACACCTTC. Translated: CASSYPTGGYGYTF.

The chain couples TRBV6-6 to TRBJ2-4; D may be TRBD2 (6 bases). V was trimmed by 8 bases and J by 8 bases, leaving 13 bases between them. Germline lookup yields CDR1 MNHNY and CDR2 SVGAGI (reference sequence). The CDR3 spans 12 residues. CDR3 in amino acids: CASGVGEDIQYF. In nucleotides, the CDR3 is TGTGCCAGCGGCGTCGGGGAGGACATTCAGTACTTC.

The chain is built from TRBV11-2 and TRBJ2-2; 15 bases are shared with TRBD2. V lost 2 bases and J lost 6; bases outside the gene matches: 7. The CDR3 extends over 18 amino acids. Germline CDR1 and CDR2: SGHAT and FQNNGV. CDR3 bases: TGTGCCAGCAGCTTACGGACTAGCGGGAGGGCCAGGGCCGGGGAGCTGTTTTTT. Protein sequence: CASSLRTSGRARAGELFF.

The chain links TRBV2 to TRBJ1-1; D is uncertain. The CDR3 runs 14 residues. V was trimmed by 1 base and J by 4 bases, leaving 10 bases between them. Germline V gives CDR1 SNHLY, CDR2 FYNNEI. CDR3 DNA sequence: TGTGCCAGCAGTGAAGGACCGAGGAGCACTGAAGCTTTCTTT. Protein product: CASSEGPRSTEAFF. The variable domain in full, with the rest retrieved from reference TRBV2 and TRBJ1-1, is EPEVTQTPSHQVTQMGQEVILRCVPISNHLYFYWYRQILGQKVEFLVSFYNNEISEKSEIFDDQFSVERPDGSNFTLKIRSTKLEDSAMYFCASSEGPRSTEAFFGQGTRLTVV.

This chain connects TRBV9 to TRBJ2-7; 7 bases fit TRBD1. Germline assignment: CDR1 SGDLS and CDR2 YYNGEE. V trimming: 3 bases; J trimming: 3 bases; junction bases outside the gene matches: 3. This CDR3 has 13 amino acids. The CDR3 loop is CASSAGQLYEQYF. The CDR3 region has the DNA TGTGCCAGCAGCGCGGGACAGCTCTACGAGCAGTACTTC.

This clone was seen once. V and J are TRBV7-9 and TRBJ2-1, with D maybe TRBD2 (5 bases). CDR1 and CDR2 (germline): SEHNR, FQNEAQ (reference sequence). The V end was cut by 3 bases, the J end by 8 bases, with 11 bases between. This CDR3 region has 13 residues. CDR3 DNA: TGTGCCAGCAGCTTCCCGGCTAGCTATGAGCAGTTCTTC. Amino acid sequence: CASSFPASYEQFF.

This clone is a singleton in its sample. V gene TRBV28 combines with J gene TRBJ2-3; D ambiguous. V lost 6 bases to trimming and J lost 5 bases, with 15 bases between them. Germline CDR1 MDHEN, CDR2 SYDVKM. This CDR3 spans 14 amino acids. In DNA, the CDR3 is TGTGCCAGCAGCCGGACGGACCGACGAGATACGCAGTATTTT. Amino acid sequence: CASSRTDRRDTQYF. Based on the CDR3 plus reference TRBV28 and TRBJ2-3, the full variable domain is DVKVTQSSRYLVKRTGEKVFLECVQDMDHENMFWYRQDPGLGLRLIYFSYDVKMKEKGDIPEGYSVSREKKERFSLILESASTNQTSMYLCASSRTDRRDTQYFGPGTRLTVL.

CDR3 DNA: TGTGCCAGTAGTATAGGGGCTGCGACCTACGAGCAGTACTTC. Residues: CASSIGAATYEQYF. The genes are TRBV19 and TRBJ2-7; D is unclear. The CDR3 length is 14 residues. Trimming pared 1 base from V and 2 bases from J, leaving 9 bases between. Looked up from germline, CDR1 is LNHDA and CDR2 is SQIVND (reference sequence).

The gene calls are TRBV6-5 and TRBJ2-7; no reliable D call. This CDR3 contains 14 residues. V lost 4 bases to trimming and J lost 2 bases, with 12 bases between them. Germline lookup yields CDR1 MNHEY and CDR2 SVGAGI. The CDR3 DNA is TGTGCCAGCAGTTCCTTAGACCGGACCTACGAGCAGTACTTC. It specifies CASSSLDRTYEQYF.

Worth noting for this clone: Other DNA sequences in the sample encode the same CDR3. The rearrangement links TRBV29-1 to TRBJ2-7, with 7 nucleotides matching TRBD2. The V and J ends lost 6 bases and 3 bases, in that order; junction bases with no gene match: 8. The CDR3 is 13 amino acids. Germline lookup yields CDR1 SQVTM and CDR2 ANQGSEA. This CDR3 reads CSVVGGTIYEQYF. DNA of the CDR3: TGCAGCGTCGTAGGCGGGACTATCTACGAGCAGTACTTC.

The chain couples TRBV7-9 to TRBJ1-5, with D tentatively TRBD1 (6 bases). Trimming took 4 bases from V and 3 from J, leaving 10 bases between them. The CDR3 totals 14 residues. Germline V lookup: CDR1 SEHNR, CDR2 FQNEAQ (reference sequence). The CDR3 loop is CASSSWDNNQPQHF. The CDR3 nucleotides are TGTGCCAGCAGCTCCTGGGACAACAATCAGCCCCAGCATTTT. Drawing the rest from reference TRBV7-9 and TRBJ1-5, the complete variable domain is DTGVSQNPRHKITKRGQNVTFRCDPISEHNRLYWYRQTLGQGPEFLTYFQNEAQLEKSRLLSDRFSAERPKGSFSTLEIQRTEQGDSAMYLCASSSWDNNQPQHFGDGTRLSIL.

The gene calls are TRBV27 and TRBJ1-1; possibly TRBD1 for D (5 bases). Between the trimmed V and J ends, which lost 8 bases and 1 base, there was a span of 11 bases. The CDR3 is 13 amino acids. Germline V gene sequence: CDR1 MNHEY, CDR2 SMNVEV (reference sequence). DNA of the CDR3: TGTGCCAGCGGATCCGGGGGGAACACTGAAGCTTTCTTT. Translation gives CASGSGGNTEAFF.

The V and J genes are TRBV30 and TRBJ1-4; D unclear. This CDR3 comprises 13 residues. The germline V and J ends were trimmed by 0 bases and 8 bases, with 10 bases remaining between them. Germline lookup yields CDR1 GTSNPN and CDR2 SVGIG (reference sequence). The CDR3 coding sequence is TGTGCCTGGAGTGTGACAATAGGGGAAAAACTGTTTTTT. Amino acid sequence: CAWSVTIGEKLFF.

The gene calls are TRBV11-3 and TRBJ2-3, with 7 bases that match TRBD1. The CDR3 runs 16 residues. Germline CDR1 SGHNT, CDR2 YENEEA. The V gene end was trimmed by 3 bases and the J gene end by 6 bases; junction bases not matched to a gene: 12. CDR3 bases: TGTGCCAGCAGCTTCCTAGGGGGCCAGGATGGGGATACGCAGTATTTT. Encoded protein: CASSFLGGQDGDTQYF.

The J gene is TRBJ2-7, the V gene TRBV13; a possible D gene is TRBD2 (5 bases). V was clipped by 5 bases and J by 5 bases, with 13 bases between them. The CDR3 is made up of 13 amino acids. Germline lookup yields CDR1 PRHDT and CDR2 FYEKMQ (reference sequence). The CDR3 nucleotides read TGTGCCAGCAGCCTCCTCGGGCGGGACGAGCAGTACTTC. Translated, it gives CASSLLGRDEQYF.

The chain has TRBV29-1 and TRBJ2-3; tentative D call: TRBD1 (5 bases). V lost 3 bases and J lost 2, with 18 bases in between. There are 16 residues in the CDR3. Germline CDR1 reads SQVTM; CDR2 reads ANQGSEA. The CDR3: CSVDEGAPILTDTQYF. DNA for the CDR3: TGCAGCGTTGATGAAGGGGCTCCAATCCTCACAGATACGCAGTATTTT.

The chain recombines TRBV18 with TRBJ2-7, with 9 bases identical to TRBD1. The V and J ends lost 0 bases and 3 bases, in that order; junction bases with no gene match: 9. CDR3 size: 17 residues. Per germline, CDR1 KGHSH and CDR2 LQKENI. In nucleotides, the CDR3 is TGTGCCAGCTCACCACCTCACAGGGGGCGTCCAGGCTACGAGCAGTACTTC. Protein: CASSPPHRGRPGYEQYF.

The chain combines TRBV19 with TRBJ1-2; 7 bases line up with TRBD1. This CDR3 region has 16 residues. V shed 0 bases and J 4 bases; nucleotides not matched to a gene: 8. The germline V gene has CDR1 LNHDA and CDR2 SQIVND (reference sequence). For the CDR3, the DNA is TGTGCCAGTAGTATAGAGGGAACAGGGGACACCTATGGCTACACCTTC. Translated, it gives CASSIEGTGDTYGYTF.